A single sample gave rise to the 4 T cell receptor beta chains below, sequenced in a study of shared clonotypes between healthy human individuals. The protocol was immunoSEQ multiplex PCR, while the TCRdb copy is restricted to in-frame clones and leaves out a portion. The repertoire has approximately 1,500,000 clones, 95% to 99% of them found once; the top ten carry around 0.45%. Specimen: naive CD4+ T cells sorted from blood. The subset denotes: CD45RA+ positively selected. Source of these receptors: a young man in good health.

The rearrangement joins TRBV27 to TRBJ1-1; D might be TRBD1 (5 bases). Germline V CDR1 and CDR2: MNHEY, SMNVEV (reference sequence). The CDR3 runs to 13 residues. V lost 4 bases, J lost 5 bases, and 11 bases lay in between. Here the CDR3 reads CASSSQGKTEAFF. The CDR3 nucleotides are TGTGCCAGCAGTTCTCAGGGAAAAACTGAAGCTTTCTTT.

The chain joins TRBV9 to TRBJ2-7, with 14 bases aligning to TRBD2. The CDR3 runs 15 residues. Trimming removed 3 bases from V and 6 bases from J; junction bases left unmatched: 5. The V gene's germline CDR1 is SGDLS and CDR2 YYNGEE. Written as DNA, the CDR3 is TGTGCCAGCAGCGGAGGACTAGCGGGAGGTCGCGAGCAGTACTTC. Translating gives CASSGGLAGGREQYF.

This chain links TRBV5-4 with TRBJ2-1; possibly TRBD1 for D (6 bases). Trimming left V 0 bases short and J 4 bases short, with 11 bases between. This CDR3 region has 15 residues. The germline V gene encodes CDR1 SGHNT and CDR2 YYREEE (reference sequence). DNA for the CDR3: TGTGCCAGCAGCTTGGCCGGACAGACATACAATGAGCAGTTCTTC. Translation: CASSLAGQTYNEQFF. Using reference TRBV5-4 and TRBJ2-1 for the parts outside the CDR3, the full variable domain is ETGVTQSPTHLIKTRGQQVTLRCSSQSGHNTVSWYQQALGQGPQFIFQYYREEENGRGNFPPRFSGLQFPNYSSELNVNALELDDSALYLCASSLAGQTYNEQFFGPGTRLTVL.

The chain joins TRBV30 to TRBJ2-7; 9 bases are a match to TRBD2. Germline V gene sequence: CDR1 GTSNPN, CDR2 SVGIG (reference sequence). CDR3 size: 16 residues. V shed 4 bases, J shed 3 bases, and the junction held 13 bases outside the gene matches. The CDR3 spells CAWTEPGSGSLYEQYF. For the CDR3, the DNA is TGTGCCTGGACTGAACCAGGTAGCGGGAGTCTCTACGAGCAGTACTTC.